The 4 T cell receptor beta chains below were found in one sample sequenced in a study of T-cell memory formation after mild COVID-19. MiXCR, run by TCRdb on the 5' RACE reads, gives a single entry per CDR3 protein. Here the sample spans about 210,000 distinct CDR3 sequences, about 10% being singletons. Sequenced material: PBMCs or a T cell subset sorted from them (not recorded which). The source is a man between 18 and 29 years old who had mild COVID-19 (a few samples of this study predate the infection). Cell type and time point are not known.

This clonotype has just a few counts. The gene calls are TRBV28 and TRBJ2-5; TRBD2 matches 8 bases. The CDR3 runs 15 residues. Germline V gene sequence: CDR1 MDHEN, CDR2 SYDVKM. V was clipped by 5 bases and J by 5 bases; unmatched bases: 10. The CDR3 here is CASSGSSGGPETQYF. In nucleotides, the CDR3 is TGTGCCAGCAGTGGGTCCTCGGGGGGGCCTGAGACCCAGTACTTC. The complete variable domain, with remaining parts taken from reference TRBV28 and TRBJ2-5, reads DVKVTQSSRYLVKRTGEKVFLECVQDMDHENMFWYRQDPGLGLRLIYFSYDVKMKEKGDIPEGYSVSREKKERFSLILESASTNQTSMYLCASSGSSGGPETQYFGPGTRLLVL.

This clonotype showed up many times. This chain joins TRBV20-1 and TRBJ1-6; maybe TRBD1 (5 bases). CDR3 size: 14 residues. The germline V gene has CDR1 DFQATT and CDR2 SNEGSKA (reference sequence). The V end lost 5 bases, the J end lost 11 bases, and 19 bases lay between the germline ends. CDR3 amino acids: CSAPVGGEGPPLHF. The CDR3 DNA reads TGCAGTGCTCCTGTCGGGGGGGAAGGGCCACCCCTCCACTTT.

This clonotype appeared a few times. V is TRBV7-2 and J is TRBJ2-1, with D possibly TRBD2 on 6 matching bases. The CDR3 runs to 14 residues. Germline V lookup: CDR1 SGHTA, CDR2 FQGNSA. V was pared by 5 bases and J by 6 bases, with 14 bases between. The CDR3 loop reads CASSPGGGINEQFF. CDR3 bases: TGTGCCAGCAGCCCCGGTGGGGGGATCAATGAGCAGTTCTTC. Together with reference TRBV7-2 and TRBJ2-1, the CDR3 gives the full variable domain: GAGVSQSPSNKVTEKGKDVELRCDPISGHTALYWYRQSLGQGLEFLIYFQGNSAPDKSGLPSDRFSAERTGGSVSTLTIQRTQQEDSAVYLCASSPGGGINEQFFGPGTRLTVL.

This clonotype was found a few times. The gene calls are TRBV29-1 and TRBJ1-1, with a possible D match to TRBD1 (6 bases). CDR1 is SQVTM, CDR2 ANQGSEA, per germline. The V end was cut by 7 bases, the J end by 0 bases, with 12 bases between. The CDR3 length is 13 residues. Here the CDR3 reads CSGTGFLNTEAFF. Written as DNA, the CDR3 is TGCAGCGGCACAGGGTTTTTGAACACTGAAGCTTTCTTT.